A single TCR beta chain is shown here with its context. This entry belongs to a study of blood T cell repertoires in COVID-19. The length of the CDR3 is 16 residues. Germline V lookup: CDR1 MNHEY, CDR2 SMNVEV (reference sequence). The V gene end was trimmed by 1 base and the J gene end by 2 bases; junction bases not matched to a gene: 5. The protocol was immunoSEQ multiplex PCR, while the TCRdb copy is restricted to in-frame clones and leaves out a portion. The data show a few hundred thousand clones, approximately 86% seen once. Sequencing was performed on PBMCs or T cells enriched from blood (not recorded which). The TCR comes from a man aged 18 to 29 with acute COVID-19. V and J are TRBV27 and TRBJ2-7; 10 bases are shared with TRBD1. CDR3 in amino acids: CASSLYAGQGTYEQYF. CDR3 DNA: TGTGCCAGCAGTTTATACGCGGGACAGGGGACCTACGAGCAGTACTTC.